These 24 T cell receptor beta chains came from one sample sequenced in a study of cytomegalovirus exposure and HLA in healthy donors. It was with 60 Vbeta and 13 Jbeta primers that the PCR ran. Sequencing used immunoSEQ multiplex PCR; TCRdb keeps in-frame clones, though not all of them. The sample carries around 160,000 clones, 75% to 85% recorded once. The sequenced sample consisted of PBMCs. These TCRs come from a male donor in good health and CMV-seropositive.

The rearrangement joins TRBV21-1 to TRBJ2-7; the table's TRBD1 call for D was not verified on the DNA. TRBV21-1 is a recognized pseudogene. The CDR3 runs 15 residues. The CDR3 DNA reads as TGTGCCAGACCGAGGTGGACAGGGTCCTCCCACGAGCAGTACTTC. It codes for CARPRWTGSSHEQYF.

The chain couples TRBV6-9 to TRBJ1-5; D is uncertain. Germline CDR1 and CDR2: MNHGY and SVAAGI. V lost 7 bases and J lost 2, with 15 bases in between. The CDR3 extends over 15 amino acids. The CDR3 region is CASTTTVIGNQPQHF. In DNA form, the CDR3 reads TGTGCCAGCACCACCACAGTGATAGGCAATCAGCCCCAGCATTTT.

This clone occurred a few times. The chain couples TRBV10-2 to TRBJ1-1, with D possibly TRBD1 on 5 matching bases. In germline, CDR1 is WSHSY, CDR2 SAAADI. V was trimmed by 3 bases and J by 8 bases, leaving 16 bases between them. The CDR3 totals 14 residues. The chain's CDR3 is CASSESGLGWEAFF. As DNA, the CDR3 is TGCGCCAGCAGTGAATCGGGACTGGGGTGGGAAGCTTTCTTT.

This CDR3 reads CASSDQGYNEQFF. In DNA, the CDR3 is TGTGCCAGCAGTGATCAGGGATACAATGAGCAGTTCTTC. The V call is TRBV2, the J call TRBJ2-1; possible D gene TRBD1, 5 bases. Trimming left V 3 bases short and J 4 bases short, with 7 bases between. CDR3 length: 13 amino acids. Germline CDR1 reads SNHLY; CDR2 reads FYNNEI.

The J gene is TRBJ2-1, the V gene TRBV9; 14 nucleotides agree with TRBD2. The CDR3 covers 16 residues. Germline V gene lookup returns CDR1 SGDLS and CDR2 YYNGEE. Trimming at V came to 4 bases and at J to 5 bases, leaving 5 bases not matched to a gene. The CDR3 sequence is CASSPGTSGRDNEQFF. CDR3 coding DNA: TGTGCCAGCAGCCCAGGGACTAGCGGGAGAGACAATGAGCAGTTCTTC. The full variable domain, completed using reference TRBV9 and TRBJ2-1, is DSGVTQTPKHLITATGQRVTLRCSPRSGDLSVYWYQQSLDQGLQFLIQYYNGEERAKGNILERFSAQQFPDLHSELNLSSLELGDSALYFCASSPGTSGRDNEQFFGPGTRLTVL.

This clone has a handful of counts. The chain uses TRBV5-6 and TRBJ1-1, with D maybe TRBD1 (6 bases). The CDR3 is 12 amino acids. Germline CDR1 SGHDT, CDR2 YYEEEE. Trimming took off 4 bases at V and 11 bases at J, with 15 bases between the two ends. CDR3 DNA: TGTGCCAGCAGCGCAGGGGCGAGAAGGGCTTTCTTT. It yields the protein CASSAGARRAFF.

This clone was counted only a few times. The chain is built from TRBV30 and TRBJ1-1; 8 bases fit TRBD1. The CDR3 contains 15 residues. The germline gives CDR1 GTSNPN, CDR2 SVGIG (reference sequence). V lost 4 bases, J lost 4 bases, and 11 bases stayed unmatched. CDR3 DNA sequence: TGTGCCTGGACCCATGACAGGGGAAGGGGCACTGAAGCTTTCTTT. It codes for CAWTHDRGRGTEAFF.

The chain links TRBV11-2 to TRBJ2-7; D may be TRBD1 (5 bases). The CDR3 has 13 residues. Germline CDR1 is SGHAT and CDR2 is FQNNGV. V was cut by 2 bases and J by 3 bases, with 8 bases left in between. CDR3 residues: CASSLQGDYEQYF. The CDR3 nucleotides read TGTGCCAGCAGCTTACAAGGGGACTACGAGCAGTACTTC.

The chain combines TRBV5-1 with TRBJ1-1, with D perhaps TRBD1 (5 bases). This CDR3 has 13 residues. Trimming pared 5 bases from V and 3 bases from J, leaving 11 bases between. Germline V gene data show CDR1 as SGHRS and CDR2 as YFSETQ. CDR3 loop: CASRRGGDTEAFF. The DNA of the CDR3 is TGCGCCAGCAGAAGGGGAGGGGACACTGAAGCTTTCTTT. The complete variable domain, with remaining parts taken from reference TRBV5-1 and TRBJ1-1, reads KAGVTQTPRYLIKTRGQQVTLSCSPISGHRSVSWYQQTPGQGLQFLFEYFSETQRNKGNFPGRFSGRQFSNSRSEMNVSTLELGDSALYLCASRRGGDTEAFFGQGTRLTVV.

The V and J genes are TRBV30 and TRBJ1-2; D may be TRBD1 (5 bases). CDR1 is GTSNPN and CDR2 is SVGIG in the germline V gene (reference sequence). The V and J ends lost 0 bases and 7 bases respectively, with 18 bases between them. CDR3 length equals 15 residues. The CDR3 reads CAWSVDGRGGGGYTF. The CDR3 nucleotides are TGTGCCTGGAGTGTAGATGGGAGGGGAGGAGGTGGCTACACCTTC.

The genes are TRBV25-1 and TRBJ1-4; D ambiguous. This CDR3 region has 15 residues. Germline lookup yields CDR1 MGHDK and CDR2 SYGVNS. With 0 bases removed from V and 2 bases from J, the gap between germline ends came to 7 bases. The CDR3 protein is CASSEYPETNEKLFF. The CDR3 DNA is TGTGCCAGCAGTGAATACCCGGAGACTAATGAAAAACTGTTTTTT.

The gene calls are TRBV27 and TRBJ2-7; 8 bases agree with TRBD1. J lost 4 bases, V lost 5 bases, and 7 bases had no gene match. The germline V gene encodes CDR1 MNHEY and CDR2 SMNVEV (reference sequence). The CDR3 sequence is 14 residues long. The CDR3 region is CASSHRGWVYEQYF. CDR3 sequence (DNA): TGTGCCAGCAGTCACAGGGGGTGGGTTTACGAGCAGTACTTC.

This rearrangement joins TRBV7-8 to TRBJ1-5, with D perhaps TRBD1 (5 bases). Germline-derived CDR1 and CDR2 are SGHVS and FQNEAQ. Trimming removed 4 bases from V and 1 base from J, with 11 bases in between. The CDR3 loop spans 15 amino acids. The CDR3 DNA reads TGTGCCAGCAGCTCGGGTCCAGGGAGCAATCAGCCCCAGCATTTT. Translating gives CASSSGPGSNQPQHF. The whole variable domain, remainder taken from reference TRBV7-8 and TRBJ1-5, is GAGVSQSPRYKVAKRGQDVALRCDPISGHVSLFWYQQALGQGPEFLTYFQNEAQLDKSGLPSDRFFAERPEGSVSTLKIQRTQQEDSAVYLCASSSGPGSNQPQHFGDGTRLSIL.

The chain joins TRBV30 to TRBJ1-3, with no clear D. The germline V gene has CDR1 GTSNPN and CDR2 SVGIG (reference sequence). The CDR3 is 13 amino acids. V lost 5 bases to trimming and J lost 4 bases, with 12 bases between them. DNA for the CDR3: TGTGCCTGGGCGATCTCCCTGGGAAACACCATATATTTT. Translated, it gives CAWAISLGNTIYF.

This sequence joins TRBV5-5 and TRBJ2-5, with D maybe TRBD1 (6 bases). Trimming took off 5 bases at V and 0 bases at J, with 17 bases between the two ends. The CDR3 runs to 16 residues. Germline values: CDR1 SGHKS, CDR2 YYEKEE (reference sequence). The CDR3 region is CASRETGNPDQETQYF. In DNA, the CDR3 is TGTGCCAGCAGGGAGACAGGAAATCCGGACCAAGAGACCCAGTACTTC.

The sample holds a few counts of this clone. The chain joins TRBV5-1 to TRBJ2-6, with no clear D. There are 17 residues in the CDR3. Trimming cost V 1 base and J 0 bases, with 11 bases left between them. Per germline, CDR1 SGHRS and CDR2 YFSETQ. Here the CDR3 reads CASSLRLSSSGANVLTF. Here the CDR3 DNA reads TGCGCCAGCAGCTTGCGACTTTCGTCCTCTGGGGCCAACGTCCTGACTTTC.

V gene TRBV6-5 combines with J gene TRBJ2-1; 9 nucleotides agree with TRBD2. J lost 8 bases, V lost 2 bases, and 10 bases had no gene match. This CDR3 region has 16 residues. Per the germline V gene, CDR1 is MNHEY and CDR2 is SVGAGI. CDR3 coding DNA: TGTGCCAGCAGTTACGGGTCAGGGACTAGCAATGATGAGCAGTTCTTC. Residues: CASSYGSGTSNDEQFF.

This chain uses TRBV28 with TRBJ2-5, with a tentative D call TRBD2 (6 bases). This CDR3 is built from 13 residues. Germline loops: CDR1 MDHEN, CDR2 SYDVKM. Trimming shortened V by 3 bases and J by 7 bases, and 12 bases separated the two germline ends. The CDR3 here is CASSFNSGVTQYF. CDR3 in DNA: TGTGCCAGCAGTTTTAATTCGGGGGTGACCCAGTACTTC.

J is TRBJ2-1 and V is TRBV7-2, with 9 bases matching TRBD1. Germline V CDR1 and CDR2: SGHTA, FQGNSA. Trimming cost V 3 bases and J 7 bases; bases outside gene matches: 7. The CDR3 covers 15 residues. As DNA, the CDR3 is TGTGCCAGCAGCTTGGACAGGGGCGTTGGTAATGAGCAGTTCTTC. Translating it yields CASSLDRGVGNEQFF.

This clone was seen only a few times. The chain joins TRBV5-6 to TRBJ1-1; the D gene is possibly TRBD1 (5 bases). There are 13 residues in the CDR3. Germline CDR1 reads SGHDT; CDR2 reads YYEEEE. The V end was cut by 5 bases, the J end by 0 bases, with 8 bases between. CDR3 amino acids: CASSIGVNTEAFF. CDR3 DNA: TGTGCCAGCAGTATAGGGGTGAACACTGAAGCTTTCTTT.

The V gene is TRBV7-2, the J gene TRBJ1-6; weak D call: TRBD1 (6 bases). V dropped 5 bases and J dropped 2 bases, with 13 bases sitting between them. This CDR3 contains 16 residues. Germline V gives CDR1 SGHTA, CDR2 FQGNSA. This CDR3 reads CASSPRGGTYNSPLHF. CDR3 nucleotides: TGTGCCAGCAGCCCCCGGGGGGGCACCTATAATTCACCCCTCCACTTT.

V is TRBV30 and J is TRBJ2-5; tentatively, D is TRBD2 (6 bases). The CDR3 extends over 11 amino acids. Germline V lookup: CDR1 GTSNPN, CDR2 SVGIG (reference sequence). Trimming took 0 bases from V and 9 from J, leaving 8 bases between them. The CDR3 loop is CAWSVLAAQYF. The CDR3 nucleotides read TGTGCCTGGAGTGTACTAGCTGCCCAGTACTTC.

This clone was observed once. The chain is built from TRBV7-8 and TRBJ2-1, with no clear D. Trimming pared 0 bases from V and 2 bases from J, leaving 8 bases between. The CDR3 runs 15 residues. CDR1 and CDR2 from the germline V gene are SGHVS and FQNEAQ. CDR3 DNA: TGTGCCAGCAGCTTAGCCCAGGCAACCTACAATGAGCAGTTCTTC. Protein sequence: CASSLAQATYNEQFF.

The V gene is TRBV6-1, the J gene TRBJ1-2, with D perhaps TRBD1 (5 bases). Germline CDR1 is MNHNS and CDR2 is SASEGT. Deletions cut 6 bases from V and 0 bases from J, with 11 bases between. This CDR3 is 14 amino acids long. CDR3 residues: CASSGHYTNYGYTF. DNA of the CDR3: TGTGCCAGCAGCGGACACTATACTAACTATGGCTACACCTTC.